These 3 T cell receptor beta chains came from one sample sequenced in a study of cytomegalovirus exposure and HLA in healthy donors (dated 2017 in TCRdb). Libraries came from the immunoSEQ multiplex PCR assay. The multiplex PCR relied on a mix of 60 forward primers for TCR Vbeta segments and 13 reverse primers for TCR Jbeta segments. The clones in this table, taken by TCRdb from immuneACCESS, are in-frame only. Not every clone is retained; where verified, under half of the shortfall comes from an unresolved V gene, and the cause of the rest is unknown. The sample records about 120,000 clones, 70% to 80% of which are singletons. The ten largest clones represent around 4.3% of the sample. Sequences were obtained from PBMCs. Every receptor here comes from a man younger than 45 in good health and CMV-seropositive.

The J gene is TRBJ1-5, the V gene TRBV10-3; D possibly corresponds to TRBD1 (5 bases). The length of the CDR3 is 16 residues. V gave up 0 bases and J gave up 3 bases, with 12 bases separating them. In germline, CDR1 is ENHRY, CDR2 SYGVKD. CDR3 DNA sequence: TGTGCCATCAGTGAGTCGACGGGGGGGTACAATCAGCCCCAGCATTTT. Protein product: CAISESTGGYNQPQHF.

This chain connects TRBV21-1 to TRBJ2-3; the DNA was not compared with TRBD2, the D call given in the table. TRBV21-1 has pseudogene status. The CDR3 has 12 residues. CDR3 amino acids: CASSGGDFFKYF. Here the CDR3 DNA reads TGTGCCAGCAGCGGAGGGGACTTCTTCAAGTATTTT.

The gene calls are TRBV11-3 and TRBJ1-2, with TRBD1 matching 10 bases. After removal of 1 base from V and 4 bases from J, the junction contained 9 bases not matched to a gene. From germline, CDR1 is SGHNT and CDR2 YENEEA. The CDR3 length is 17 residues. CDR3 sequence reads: CASSLGVRDRGGYGYTF. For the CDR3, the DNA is TGTGCCAGCAGCTTAGGAGTCCGGGACAGGGGTGGCTATGGCTACACCTTC.